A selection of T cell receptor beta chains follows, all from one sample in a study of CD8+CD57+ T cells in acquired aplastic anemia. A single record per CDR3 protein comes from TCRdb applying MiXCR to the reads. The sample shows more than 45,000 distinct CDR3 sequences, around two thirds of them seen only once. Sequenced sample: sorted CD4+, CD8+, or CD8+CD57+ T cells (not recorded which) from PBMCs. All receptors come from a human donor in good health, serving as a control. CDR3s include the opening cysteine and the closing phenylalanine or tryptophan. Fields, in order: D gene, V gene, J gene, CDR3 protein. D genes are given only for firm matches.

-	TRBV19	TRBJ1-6	CASSPLGYSPLHF
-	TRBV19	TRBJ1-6	CASSSQSGLDLHF
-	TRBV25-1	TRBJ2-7	CASSESGSSYEQYF
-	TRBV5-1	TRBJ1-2	CASSFSGENGYTF
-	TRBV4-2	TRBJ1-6	CASSSSPNSPLHF
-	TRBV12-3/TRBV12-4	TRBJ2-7	CASSLGGGGMEQYF
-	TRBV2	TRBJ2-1	CASIEGPNYNEQFF
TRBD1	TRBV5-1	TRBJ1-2	CASSFGTGGVYGYTF
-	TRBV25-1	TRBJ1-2	CASSGSPRHGYTF
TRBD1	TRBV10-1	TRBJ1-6	CAKTGTGTVGSPLHF
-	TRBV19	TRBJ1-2	CASSSGPLNYSYTF
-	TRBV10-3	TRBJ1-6	CASRVGQINSPLHF
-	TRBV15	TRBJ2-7	CATSNSYEQYF
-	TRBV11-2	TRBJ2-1	CASSLGQDFNEQFF
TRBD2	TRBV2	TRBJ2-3	CASSPGLAGGTDTQYF
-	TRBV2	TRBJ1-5	CASSEALQGGSNQPQHF
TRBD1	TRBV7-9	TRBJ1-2	CASSSQGDYGYTF
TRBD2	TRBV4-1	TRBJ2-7	CASSQDWGLAGVPVDYEQYF
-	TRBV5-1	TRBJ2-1	CASSLQPTNNEQFF
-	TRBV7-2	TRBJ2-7	CASSNGHEQYF
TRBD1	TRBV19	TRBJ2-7	CASTAGQVSEQYF
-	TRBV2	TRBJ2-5	CASSVIEETQYF
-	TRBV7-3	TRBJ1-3	CASGGGAGNTIYF
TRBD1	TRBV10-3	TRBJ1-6	CAIRGQDNSPLHF
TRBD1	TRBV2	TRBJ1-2	CATTTGTGYTF
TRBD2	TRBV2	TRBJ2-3	CASRGLAGARGDTQYF
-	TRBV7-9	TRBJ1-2	CASRIPRGYTF
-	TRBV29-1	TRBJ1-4	CSVELWTAATNEKLFF